This T cell receptor beta chain was captured by sequencing in a study of T cell responses to AZD1222 COVID-19 vaccine. Study results and caveats: Baseline serology detected seropositivity in only a handful of AZD1222 recipients. Per reports, nearly half of all spike-specific TCRs target regions that are unmutated in variants. Possibly, clonal diversity was underestimated; donors were largely white British and included more females.

Pooled samples include second doses given at about 4 or 12 weeks. Clones were sequenced by immunoSEQ multiplex PCR, and TCRdb holds only the in-frame ones, with some missing. The sample records approximately 210,000 clones, roughly nine tenths being singletons. The CDR3 loop spans 11 amino acids. A word on this clone: Its antigen remains unidentified. At one of its ends the junction is not consistent with the germline gene, which may arise from a read error.

The sequencing here drew on peripheral blood, taken 28 days after the second AZD1222 dose. The clonotype originates from an adult who received the AZD1222 COVID-19 vaccine. The V and J genes are TRBV12-3 or TRBV12-4 and TRBJ2-1; D unclear. The CDR3 DNA is TGTGCCAGCAGTTCAGGAAGGGAATGGATCTTC. Its translation is CASSSGREWIF.